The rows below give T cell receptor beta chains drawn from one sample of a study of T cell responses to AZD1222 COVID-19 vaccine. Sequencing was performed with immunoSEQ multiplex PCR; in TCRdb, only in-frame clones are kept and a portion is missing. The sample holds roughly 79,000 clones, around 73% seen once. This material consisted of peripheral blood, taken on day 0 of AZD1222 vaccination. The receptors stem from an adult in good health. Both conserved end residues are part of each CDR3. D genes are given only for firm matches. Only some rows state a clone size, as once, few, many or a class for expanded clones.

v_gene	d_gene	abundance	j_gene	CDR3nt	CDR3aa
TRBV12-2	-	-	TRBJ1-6	TGTGCAAGTCGCTTAATTCATAATTCACCCCTCCACTTT	CASRLIHNSPLHF
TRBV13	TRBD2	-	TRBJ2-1	TGTGCCAGCAGCTTATTAGGGACTATGGTAAATGAGCAGTTCTTC	CASSLLGTMVNEQFF
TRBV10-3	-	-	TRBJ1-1	TGTGCCATCAGGTGGGGTGAGGACACTGAAGCTTTCTTT	CAIRWGEDTEAFF
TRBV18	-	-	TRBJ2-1	TGTGCCAGCTCACCATCTGGCGGAGTATTCGACAATGAGCAGTTCTTC	CASSPSGGVFDNEQFF
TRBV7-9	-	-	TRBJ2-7	TGTGCCAGCAGCTCCGGGAAAGGCTACGAGCAGTACTTC	CASSSGKGYEQYF
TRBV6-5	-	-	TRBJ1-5	TGTGCCAGCAGCCAGGGGATGGGACAGCCCCAGCATTTT	CASSQGMGQPQHF
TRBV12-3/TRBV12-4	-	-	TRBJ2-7	TGTGCCAGCAGTCAGGCCTACGAGCAGTACTTC	CASSQAYEQYF
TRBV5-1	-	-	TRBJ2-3	TGCGCCAGCAGCTTCAGGGTAGATACGCAGTATTTT	CASSFRVDTQYF
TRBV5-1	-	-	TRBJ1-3	TGCGCCAGCAGCCGGGGGACTGCAGATCTTGGAAACACCATATATTTT	CASSRGTADLGNTIYF
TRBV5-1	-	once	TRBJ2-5	TGCGCCAGCAGCTTGTGGGGGATTGACCAAGAGACCCAGTACTTC	CASSLWGIDQETQYF
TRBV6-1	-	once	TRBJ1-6	TGTGCCAGCAGTGAATTGATGGGGCATAATTCACCCCTCCACTTT	CASSELMGHNSPLHF
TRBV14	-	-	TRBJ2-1	TGTGCCAGCAGCCAGGGTAGCTCCTACAATGAGCAGTTCTTC	CASSQGSSYNEQFF
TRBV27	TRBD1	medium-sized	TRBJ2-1	TGTGCCAGCATTCTCTCGGGAACAGGGGGCTTTAGGAATGAGCAGTTCTTC	CASILSGTGGFRNEQFF
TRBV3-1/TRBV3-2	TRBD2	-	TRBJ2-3	TGTGCCAGCAGCCATTCAGCGGGACATACGCAGTATTTT	CASSHSAGHTQYF
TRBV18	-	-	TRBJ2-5	TGTGCCAGCTCACCACCAGGGGGTAGGGAGACCCAGTACTTC	CASSPPGGRETQYF
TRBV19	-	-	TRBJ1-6	TGTGCCAGTAGTATAGGGATTACGCGGACACCCCTCCACTTT	CASSIGITRTPLHF
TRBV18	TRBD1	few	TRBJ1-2	TGTGCCAGCTCACCACCGCAGGGGGCTTTTCTCCACACCTTC	CASSPPQGAFLHTF
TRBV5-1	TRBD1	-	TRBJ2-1	TGCGCCAGCAGCTCACTAGGACAGGGCAATGAGCAGTTCTTC	CASSSLGQGNEQFF
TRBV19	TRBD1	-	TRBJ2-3	TGTGCCAGTCATCCGGGACAGGGCTCGTCAGATACGCAGTATTTT	CASHPGQGSSDTQYF
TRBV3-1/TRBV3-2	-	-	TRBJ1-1	TGTGCCAGCAAAGGCAGAACAAACACTGAAGCTTTCTTT	CASKGRTNTEAFF
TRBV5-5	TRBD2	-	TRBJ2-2	TGTGCCAGCAGCTTGGAGGGGACTAGCGGTGCGAACACCGGGGAGCTGTTTTTT	CASSLEGTSGANTGELFF
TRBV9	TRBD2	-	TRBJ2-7	TGTGCCAGCAGCAACCGGGCGGCTGCGGGAGTGTACGAGCAGTACTTC	CASSNRAAAGVYEQYF
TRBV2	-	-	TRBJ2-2	TGTGCCAGCAGACCGAACAGGGAGGCGGGGGAGCTGTTTTTT	CASRPNREAGELFF
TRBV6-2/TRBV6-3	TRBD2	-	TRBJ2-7	TGTGCCAGCAGTTACCGACCTAGAGATGGCGGGAGAGTGCGTGAGCAGTACTTC	CASSYRPRDGGRVREQYF
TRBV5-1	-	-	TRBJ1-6	TGCGCCAGCAGCTTAGATAATTCACCCCTCCACTTT	CASSLDNSPLHF
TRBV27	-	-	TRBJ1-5	TGTGCCAGCAGTTTGGGACGGGAACAGCCCCAGCATTTT	CASSLGREQPQHF
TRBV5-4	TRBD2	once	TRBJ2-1	TGTGCCAGCAGCTGGCGGGAGGGCCTGAATGAGCAGTTCTTC	CASSWREGLNEQFF
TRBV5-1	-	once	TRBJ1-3	TGCGCCAGCAGCCCAGTTCACGGAGGAAACACCATATATTTT	CASSPVHGGNTIYF
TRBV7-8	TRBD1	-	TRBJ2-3	TGTGCCAGCAGCTTAGACAGGGGGCGAATCCTCCCCGGAGATACGCAGTATTTT	CASSLDRGRILPGDTQYF
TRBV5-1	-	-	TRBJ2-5	TGCGCCAGCAGCGAGACGGGGCAAGAGACCCAGTACTTC	CASSETGQETQYF
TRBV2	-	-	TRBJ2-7	TGTGCCAGCAGTGACGGCTACGAGCAGTACTTC	CASSDGYEQYF
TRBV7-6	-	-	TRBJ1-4	TGTGCCAGCAGCTTAGATCAAGGAGGAAAACTGTTTTTT	CASSLDQGGKLFF
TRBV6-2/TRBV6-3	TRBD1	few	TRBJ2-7	TGTGCCAGCAGTTCCCCCGACCCGGGACAGGGCTACGAGCAGTACTTC	CASSSPDPGQGYEQYF
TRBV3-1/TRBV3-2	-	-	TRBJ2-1	TGTGCCAGCAGCCAAGTCGTAGGGTACAATGAGCAGTTCTTC	CASSQVVGYNEQFF
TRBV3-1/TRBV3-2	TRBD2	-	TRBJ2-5	TGTGCCAGCAGCCCCCGAGCGGGAGAAGAAGAGACCCAGTACTTC	CASSPRAGEEETQYF
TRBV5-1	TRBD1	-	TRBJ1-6	TGCGCCAGCAGCCCGGGACAGGCTAATTCACCCCTCCACTTT	CASSPGQANSPLHF
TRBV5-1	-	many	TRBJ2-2	TGCGCCAGCAGCCCCCAGGGCAGCCACACCGGGGAGCTGTTTTTT	CASSPQGSHTGELFF
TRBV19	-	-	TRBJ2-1	TGTGCCAGTACCATGGAGGGACGTCCAACCAATGAGCAGTTCTTC	CASTMEGRPTNEQFF
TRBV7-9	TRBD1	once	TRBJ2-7	TGTGCCAGCAGCCCCACAGGGGGGTCCTCCTACGAGCAGTACTTC	CASSPTGGSSYEQYF
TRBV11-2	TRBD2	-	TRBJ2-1	TGTGCCAGCAGCTTGGGGGGGACTAGCGTCAATGAGCAGTTCTTC	CASSLGGTSVNEQFF
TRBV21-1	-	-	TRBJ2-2	TGTGCCAGCAGCACCCAACCTGGACAGGGGGCCGGGGAGCTGTTTTTT	CASSTQPGQGAGELFF
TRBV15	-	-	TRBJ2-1	TGTGCCACCAGCAGAGTGAGGGGAGGCCTTGGGGAGCAGTTCTTC	CATSRVRGGLGEQFF
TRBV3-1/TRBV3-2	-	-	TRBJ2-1	TGTGCCAGCAGCTACAGTAGCGCCCATGAGCAGTTCTTC	CASSYSSAHEQFF
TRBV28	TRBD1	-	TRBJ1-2	TGTGCCAGCAGTTCACAGGGGGCCCTTGGTGGCTACACCTTC	CASSSQGALGGYTF
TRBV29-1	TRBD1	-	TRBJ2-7	TGCAGCGTTGTCCGGGACAGGTCCTACGAGCAGTACTTC	CSVVRDRSYEQYF
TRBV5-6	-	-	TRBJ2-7	TGTGCCAGCAGCTTGGTGTCAGCCGAGGAGCAGTACTTC	CASSLVSAEEQYF
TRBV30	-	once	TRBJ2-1	TGTGCCTGGAGTGTAGGGGGGATATACAATGAGCAGTTCTTC	CAWSVGGIYNEQFF
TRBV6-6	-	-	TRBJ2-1	TGTGCCAGCAGTTACTCCGGACTATACAATGAGCAGTTCTTC	CASSYSGLYNEQFF
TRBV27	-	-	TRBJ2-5	TGTGCCAGCAGTTTAATCCCCATTTCTGGGCAAGAGACCCAGTACTTC	CASSLIPISGQETQYF
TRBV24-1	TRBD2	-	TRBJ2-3	TGTGCCACCAGTGACAGGACTAGCGGGAGAGGTACAGATACGCAGTATTTT	CATSDRTSGRGTDTQYF
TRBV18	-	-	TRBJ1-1	TGTGCCAGCGACTTGGGAAACACTGAAGCTTTCTTT	CASDLGNTEAFF
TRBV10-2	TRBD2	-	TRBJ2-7	TGCGCCAGCACAGAAAGCGGGAGACACCACGAGCAGTACTTC	CASTESGRHHEQYF
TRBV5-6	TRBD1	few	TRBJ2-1	TGTGCCACCGGGCGGACAGGGGGAAATGAGCAGTTCTTC	CATGRTGGNEQFF
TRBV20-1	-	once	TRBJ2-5	TGCAGTGCTAGTACCCGGGAGACCCAGTACTTC	CSASTRETQYF
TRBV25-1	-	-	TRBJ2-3	TGTGCCAGCAGTGAACTCGGGACCGGTGGAATACTGCAGTATTTT	CASSELGTGGILQYF
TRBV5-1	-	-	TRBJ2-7	TGCGCCAGCAGCTTGAGCGGAGGGACTGGCTACGAGCAGTACTTC	CASSLSGGTGYEQYF
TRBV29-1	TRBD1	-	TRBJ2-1	TGCAGCGAGACAGGGGCCAGCTCCTACAATGAGCAGTTCTTC	CSETGASSYNEQFF
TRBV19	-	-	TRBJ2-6	TGTGCCAGTAGTATAGGAACAGGGAACTCTGGGGCCAACGTCCTGACTTTC	CASSIGTGNSGANVLTF